The T cell receptor beta chain described here comes from a study of blood T cell repertoires in COVID-19. Germline trimming cut 0 bases from V and 5 bases from J; bases unmatched to any gene: 7. Germline loops: CDR1 MNHNS, CDR2 SASEGT. This CDR3 has 16 residues. In its sample, this clone was seen a few times. Across fewer than 25 US areas, participants ranged in age from 18 to 89 years. The table came from immunoSEQ multiplex PCR; TCRdb's copy has only in-frame clones and leaves some out. The sample lists roughly 150,000 clones; 82% were seen once. The sequence derives from a man in his sixties who had recovered from COVID-19. Sample: PBMCs or T cells enriched from blood (not recorded which). This rearrangement joins TRBV6-1 to TRBJ1-5, with TRBD1 identical over 7 bases. In DNA form, the CDR3 reads TGTGCCAGCAGTGAAGCGCACTCAGGGGGAGATCAGCCCCAGCATTTT. Translation: CASSEAHSGGDQPQHF.